The 13 T cell receptor beta chains below all came from one sample that was sequenced in a study of blood T cells in healthy people across ages. It was with a sample-barcoded 5' primer and a J-beta primer mix that a second PCR of roughly 7 to 11 cycles was run. TCRdb re-analysed the 5' RACE reads in MiXCR, keeping a single row per CDR3 protein. The profile shows 1 million to 1.2 million distinct CDR3 sequences, around two fifths of them singletons. The specimen sequenced was blood. The origin of the receptors is a man aged 18-30 years in good health.

J is TRBJ2-3 and V is TRBV2; 7 nucleotides line up with TRBD1. The V gene end was trimmed by 8 bases and the J gene end by 2 bases; junction bases not matched to a gene: 10. The CDR3 spans 15 residues. In germline, CDR1 is SNHLY, CDR2 FYNNEI. The CDR3 DNA reads TGTGCCAGCGAGGGGGCGGGCCTCAACACAGATACGCAGTATTTT. This encodes CASEGAGLNTDTQYF.

This chain joins TRBV3-1 and TRBJ1-2, with 9 nucleotides matching TRBD1. This CDR3 region has 17 residues. CDR1 is LGHDT and CDR2 is YNNKEL in the germline V gene (reference sequence). Unmatched junction bases numbered 12, after V lost 4 bases and J lost 3 bases. The CDR3 spells CASSLTRQGVPYYGYTF. The DNA of the CDR3 is TGTGCCAGCAGCCTCACCAGACAGGGGGTGCCCTACTATGGCTACACCTTC.

This chain uses TRBV5-6 with TRBJ2-1; 7 nucleotides match TRBD2. The DNA end lines up better with TRBJ2-7; the J call may be wrong. The CDR3 spans 17 residues. Per germline, CDR1 SGHDT and CDR2 YYEEEE. The CDR3 spells CASSLAGGSSSYNEQYF. The CDR3 region has the DNA TGTGCCAGCAGCTTGGCCGGGGGGTCCAGCTCCTACAATGAGCAGTACTTC.

The chain uses TRBV20-1 and TRBJ1-1, with a weak D call TRBD1 (6 bases). This CDR3 is 15 amino acids long. V was pared by 3 bases and J by 1 base, with 15 bases between. Germline loops: CDR1 DFQATT, CDR2 SNEGSKA (reference sequence). CDR3 in DNA: TGCAGTGCTAGCACCGCAGGGGTAGGGAACACTGAAGCTTTCTTT. Its protein product is CSASTAGVGNTEAFF.

The chain recombines TRBV20-1 with TRBJ1-6, with no clear D. This CDR3 has 15 residues. Germline CDR1 reads DFQATT; CDR2 reads SNEGSKA (reference sequence). The V gene lost 1 base and the J gene lost 5 bases, with 12 bases spanning the gap. For the CDR3, the DNA is TGCAGTGCTAGAGTAAGGAACATGGATAATTCACCCCTCCACTTT. It codes for CSARVRNMDNSPLHF.

The chain joins TRBV3-1 to TRBJ2-1; the match to TRBD2 covers 8 bases. After removal of 1 base from V and 3 bases from J, the junction contained 5 bases not matched to a gene. In germline, CDR1 is LGHDT, CDR2 YNNKEL (reference sequence). The CDR3 contains 16 residues. The CDR3 region is CASSQGSAGVYNEQFF. The CDR3 DNA sequence: TGTGCCAGCAGCCAAGGCTCAGCGGGGGTCTACAATGAGCAGTTCTTC.

This clonotype was found many times. V is TRBV29-1 and J is TRBJ1-2; D not resolved. The CDR3 sequence is 12 residues long. V was shortened by 8 bases and J by 8 bases, with 18 bases between the two germline ends. The germline V gene has CDR1 SQVTM and CDR2 ANQGSEA. CDR3 residues: CSYHLPSRGYTF. The DNA for the CDR3 is TGCAGCTACCACCTTCCTTCGAGAGGCTACACCTTC. The full variable domain, with the rest looked up from reference TRBV29-1 and TRBJ1-2, is SAVISQKPSRDICQRGTSLTIQCQVDSQVTMMFWYRQQPGQSLTLIATANQGSEATYESGFVIDKFPISRPNLTFSTLTVSNMSPEDSSIYLCSYHLPSRGYTFGSGTRLTVV.

This clonotype was picked up a small number of times. This chain links TRBV7-2 with TRBJ2-1; 9 positions match TRBD2. Germline lookup yields CDR1 SGHTA and CDR2 FQGNSA. V shed 2 bases and J 7 bases; nucleotides not matched to a gene: 6. This CDR3 is 15 amino acids long. This chain's CDR3 is CASSLRAGGWNEQFF. DNA for the CDR3: TGTGCCAGCAGCTTAAGAGCGGGGGGTTGGAATGAGCAGTTCTTC.

The rearrangement joins TRBV5-1 to TRBJ2-2; possibly TRBD1 for D (5 bases). Looked up from germline, CDR1 is SGHRS and CDR2 is YFSETQ. The CDR3 is 17 amino acids. Trimming took 4 bases from V and 1 from J, leaving 17 bases between them. The CDR3 is CASSASTDSLNTGELFF. The CDR3, as DNA: TGCGCCAGCAGCGCGTCTACTGACAGTCTGAACACCGGGGAGCTGTTTTTT.

This clonotype was observed a handful of times. V is TRBV3-1 and J is TRBJ2-1, with 10 bases identical to TRBD1. Germline V CDR1 and CDR2: LGHDT, YNNKEL (reference sequence). With 0 bases clipped from V and 4 bases from J, the junction kept 3 bases outside the gene matches. The CDR3 has 16 residues. The CDR3 DNA reads as TGTGCCAGCAGCCAAGATGAGGGACAGGGGTACAATGAGCAGTTCTTC. Translation gives CASSQDEGQGYNEQFF.

The V and J genes are TRBV3-1 and TRBJ2-7; D is possibly TRBD2 (5 bases). CDR1 and CDR2 from the germline V gene are LGHDT and YNNKEL (reference sequence). The CDR3 contains 12 residues. Trimming removed 5 bases from V and 3 bases from J, with 8 bases in between. CDR3 residues: CASSVTIYEQYF. The CDR3 nucleotides read TGTGCCAGCAGCGTGACTATCTACGAGCAGTACTTC.

The chain has TRBV10-3 and TRBJ1-5; D gene uncertain. Trimming cost V 6 bases and J 0 bases, with 3 bases left between them. CDR1 ENHRY and CDR2 SYGVKD come from the germline V gene. The CDR3 spans 12 residues. CDR3 sequence reads: CAIRDSNQPQHF. DNA of the CDR3: TGTGCCATCAGGGATAGCAATCAGCCCCAGCATTTT.

V and J are TRBV4-3 and TRBJ1-5; the D gene is possibly TRBD1 (5 bases). The CDR3 spans 16 residues. V lost 0 bases to trimming and J lost 6 bases, with 15 bases between them. Germline V gene data show CDR1 as LGHNA and CDR2 as YSLEER. CDR3 DNA sequence: TGCGCCAGCAGCCAAGACTCCGACAGTGGATTTCAGCCCCAGCATTTT. Amino acids: CASSQDSDSGFQPQHF.